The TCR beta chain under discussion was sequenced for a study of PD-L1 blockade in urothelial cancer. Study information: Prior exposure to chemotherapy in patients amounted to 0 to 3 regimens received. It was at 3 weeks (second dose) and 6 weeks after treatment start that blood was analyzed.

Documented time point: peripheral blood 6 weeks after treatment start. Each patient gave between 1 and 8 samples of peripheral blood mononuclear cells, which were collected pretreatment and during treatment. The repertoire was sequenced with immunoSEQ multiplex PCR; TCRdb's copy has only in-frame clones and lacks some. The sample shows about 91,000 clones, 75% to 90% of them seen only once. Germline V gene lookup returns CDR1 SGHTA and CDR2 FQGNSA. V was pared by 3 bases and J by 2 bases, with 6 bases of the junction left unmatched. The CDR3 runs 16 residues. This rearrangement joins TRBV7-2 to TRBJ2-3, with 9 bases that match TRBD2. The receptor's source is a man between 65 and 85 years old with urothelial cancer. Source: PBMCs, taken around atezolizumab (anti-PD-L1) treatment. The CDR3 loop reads CASSLEAGGNTDTQYF. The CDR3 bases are TGTGCCAGCAGCTTGGAAGCGGGGGGTAACACAGATACGCAGTATTTT.